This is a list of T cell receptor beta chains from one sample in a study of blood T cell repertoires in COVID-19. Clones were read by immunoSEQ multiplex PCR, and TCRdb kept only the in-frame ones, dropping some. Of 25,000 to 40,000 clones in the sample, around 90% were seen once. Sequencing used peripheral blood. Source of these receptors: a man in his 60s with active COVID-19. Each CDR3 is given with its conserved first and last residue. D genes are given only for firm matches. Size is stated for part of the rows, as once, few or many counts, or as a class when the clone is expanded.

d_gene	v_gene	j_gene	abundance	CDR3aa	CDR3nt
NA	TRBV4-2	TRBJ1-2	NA	CASSQPSGGGNYGYTF	TGTGCCAGCAGCCAGCCCTCGGGGGGGGGAAACTATGGCTACACCTTC
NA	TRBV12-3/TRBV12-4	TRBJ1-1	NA	CASSLTVNTEAFF	TGTGCCAGCAGCCTAACAGTGAACACTGAAGCTTTCTTT
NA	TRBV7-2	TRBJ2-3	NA	CASSSLGVDTQYF	TGTGCCAGCAGCTCCCTAGGGGTAGATACGCAGTATTTT
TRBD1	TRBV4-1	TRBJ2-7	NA	CASSQEGTEREQYF	TGCGCCAGCAGCCAAGAAGGGACAGAGCGAGAGCAGTACTTC
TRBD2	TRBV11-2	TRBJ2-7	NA	CARCFAGGGGREQYF	TGTGCCCGCTGCTTCGCGGGGGGCGGGGGCCGGGAGCAGTACTTC
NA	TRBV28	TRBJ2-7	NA	CASSSDSGEGSEQYF	TGTGCCAGCAGTTCGGACTCGGGAGAGGGATCCGAGCAGTACTTC
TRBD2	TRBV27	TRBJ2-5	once	CASSTGGETQYF	TGTGCCAGCAGCACCGGGGGGGAGACCCAGTACTTC
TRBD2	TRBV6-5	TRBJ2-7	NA	CASSISGGVYEQYF	TGTGCCAGCAGTATTAGCGGGGGAGTGTACGAGCAGTACTTC
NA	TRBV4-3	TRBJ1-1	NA	CASSQDWSTEAFF	TGCGCCAGCAGCCAAGATTGGAGTACTGAAGCTTTCTTT
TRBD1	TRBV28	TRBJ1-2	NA	CASSLGTGVGYTF	TGTGCCAGCAGCCTCGGGACAGGGGTCGGCTACACCTTC
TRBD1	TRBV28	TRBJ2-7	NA	CASRRTGNYEQYF	TGTGCCAGCAGGAGGACAGGGAACTACGAGCAGTACTTC
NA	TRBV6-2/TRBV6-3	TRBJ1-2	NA	CASSEQGFGYTF	TGTGCCAGCAGCGAACAGGGCTTCGGCTACACCTTC
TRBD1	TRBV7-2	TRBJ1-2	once	CASSAAGQGAGGYTF	TGTGCCAGCAGCGCGGCGGGACAGGGGGCGGGTGGCTACACCTTC
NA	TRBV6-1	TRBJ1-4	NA	CASSERGLSEKLFF	TGTGCCAGCAGTGAAAGGGGTTTAAGTGAAAAACTGTTTTTT
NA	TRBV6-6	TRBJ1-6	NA	CASRPAGDSPLHF	TGTGCCAGCAGACCTGCCGGAGATTCACCCCTCCACTTT
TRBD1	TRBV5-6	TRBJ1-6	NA	CASSKGQGGSPLHF	TGTGCCAGCAGCAAAGGACAGGGCGGCTCACCCCTCCACTTT
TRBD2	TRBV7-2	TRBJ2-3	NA	CASSSRVAGDTDTQYF	TGTGCCAGCAGCTCCCGGGTAGCGGGGGACACAGATACGCAGTATTTT
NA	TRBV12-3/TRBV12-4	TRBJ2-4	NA	CASSPDRNIVWCF	TGTGCCAGCAGCCCCGACAGGAATATAGTCTGGTGCTTC